A selection of T cell receptor beta chains follows, all from one sample in a study of CD8 T cells in Susac syndrome. TCRdb re-called the immunoSEQ multiplex PCR reads with MiXCR, one entry per CDR3 protein. This table holds about 94,000 distinct CDR3 sequences, roughly 94% found once. Sequencing was carried out using CD4+ T cells from PBMCs. The receptors shown here come from a human donor with Susac syndrome. Both conserved end residues are part of each CDR3. Fields, in order: V gene, CDR3 length, J gene, CDR3 protein.

v_call: TRBV29-1; cdr3_length: 13; j_call: TRBJ1-2; cdr3_aa: CSVFGTENYGYTF
v_call: TRBV2; cdr3_length: 15; j_call: TRBJ2-3; cdr3_aa: CASSAGLAVADTQYF
v_call: TRBV28; cdr3_length: 12; j_call: TRBJ1-2; cdr3_aa: CASSFGSMDYTF
v_call: TRBV9; cdr3_length: 15; j_call: TRBJ2-2; cdr3_aa: CASSVEGGDTGELFF
v_call: TRBV6-2/TRBV6-3; cdr3_length: 12; j_call: TRBJ2-2; cdr3_aa: CASSSWTGELFF
v_call: TRBV21-1; cdr3_length: 12; j_call: TRBJ2-7; cdr3_aa: CASSTHPVEQYF
v_call: TRBV12-3/TRBV12-4; cdr3_length: 14; j_call: TRBJ1-6; cdr3_aa: CASSSRTENSPLHF
v_call: TRBV20-1; cdr3_length: 14; j_call: TRBJ2-7; cdr3_aa: CSALGQAEVDEQYF
v_call: TRBV5-1; cdr3_length: 14; j_call: TRBJ2-4; cdr3_aa: CASSSGLTMDIQYF
v_call: TRBV5-1; cdr3_length: 11; j_call: TRBJ2-1; cdr3_aa: CASRRFYEQFF
v_call: TRBV7-9; cdr3_length: 15; j_call: TRBJ1-5; cdr3_aa: CASSQGTGINQPQHF
v_call: TRBV3-1; cdr3_length: 15; j_call: TRBJ1-4; cdr3_aa: CASSPLRTTNEKLFF
v_call: TRBV4-3; cdr3_length: 15; j_call: TRBJ1-6; cdr3_aa: CASSQDWRGDSPLHF
v_call: TRBV18; cdr3_length: 14; j_call: TRBJ2-1; cdr3_aa: CASSPLQVYNEQFF
v_call: TRBV11-2; cdr3_length: 16; j_call: TRBJ2-5; cdr3_aa: CASSLSGGRGQETQYF
v_call: TRBV27; cdr3_length: 13; j_call: TRBJ2-1; cdr3_aa: CASSYGQGSEQFF
v_call: TRBV2; cdr3_length: 13; j_call: TRBJ2-3; cdr3_aa: CAKGGTSTDTQYF
v_call: TRBV3-1; cdr3_length: 12; j_call: TRBJ1-5; cdr3_aa: CASSQGDLTQHF
v_call: TRBV14; cdr3_length: 12; j_call: TRBJ1-2; cdr3_aa: CASSQEPGGYTF
v_call: TRBV29-1; cdr3_length: 12; j_call: TRBJ2-5; cdr3_aa: CSVSPGQETQYF
v_call: TRBV27; cdr3_length: 11; j_call: TRBJ1-5; cdr3_aa: CASRRPQPQHF
v_call: TRBV30; cdr3_length: 12; j_call: TRBJ1-1; cdr3_aa: CAGSGGSTEAFF
v_call: TRBV4-2; cdr3_length: 17; j_call: TRBJ1-1; cdr3_aa: CASSPSWEFELDTEAFF